The TCR beta chain described here comes from a study of beta chain features in type 1 diabetes. Expressed TCRB transcripts got sequenced, as all isolated RNA was reverse transcribed. TCRdb keeps only in-frame clones here, not all; method: immunoSEQ multiplex PCR. The top ten hold approximately 0.038% of the sample, which has 400,000 to 500,000 clones, approximately 13% seen once. CDR1 and CDR2 from the germline V gene are SGHRS and YFSETQ. Trimming took 3 bases from V and 6 from J, leaving 18 bases between them. This CDR3 is built from 15 residues. The J gene is TRBJ2-5, the V gene TRBV5-1, with a possible D match to TRBD2 (5 bases). Sequencing was performed on naive CD4+ T cells from blood. The sequence was collected from a man aged 25 to 40 in good health. CDR3 DNA sequence: TGCGCCAGCAGCTCTGGACTTGAGGGAATGAAGACCCAGTACTTC. Translation: CASSSGLEGMKTQYF.